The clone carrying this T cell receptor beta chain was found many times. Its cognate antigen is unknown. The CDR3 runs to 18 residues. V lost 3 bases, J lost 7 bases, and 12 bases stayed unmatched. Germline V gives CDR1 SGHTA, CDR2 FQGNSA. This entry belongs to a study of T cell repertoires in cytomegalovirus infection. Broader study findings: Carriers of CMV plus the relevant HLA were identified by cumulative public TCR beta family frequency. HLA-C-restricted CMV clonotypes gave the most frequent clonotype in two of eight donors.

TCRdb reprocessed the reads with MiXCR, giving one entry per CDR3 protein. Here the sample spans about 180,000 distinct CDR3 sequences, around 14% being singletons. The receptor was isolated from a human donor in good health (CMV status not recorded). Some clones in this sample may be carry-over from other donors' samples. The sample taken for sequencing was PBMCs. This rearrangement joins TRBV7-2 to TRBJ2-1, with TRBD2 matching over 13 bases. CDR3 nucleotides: TGTGCCAGCAGCTTCGGACTAGCGGGGGACACGAGGGGGAATGAGCAGTTCTTC. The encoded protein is CASSFGLAGDTRGNEQFF. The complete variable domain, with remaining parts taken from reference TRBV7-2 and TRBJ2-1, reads GAGVSQSPSNKVTEKGKDVELRCDPISGHTALYWYRQSLGQGLEFLIYFQGNSAPDKSGLPSDRFSAERTGGSVSTLTIQRTQQEDSAVYLCASSFGLAGDTRGNEQFFGPGTRLTVL.